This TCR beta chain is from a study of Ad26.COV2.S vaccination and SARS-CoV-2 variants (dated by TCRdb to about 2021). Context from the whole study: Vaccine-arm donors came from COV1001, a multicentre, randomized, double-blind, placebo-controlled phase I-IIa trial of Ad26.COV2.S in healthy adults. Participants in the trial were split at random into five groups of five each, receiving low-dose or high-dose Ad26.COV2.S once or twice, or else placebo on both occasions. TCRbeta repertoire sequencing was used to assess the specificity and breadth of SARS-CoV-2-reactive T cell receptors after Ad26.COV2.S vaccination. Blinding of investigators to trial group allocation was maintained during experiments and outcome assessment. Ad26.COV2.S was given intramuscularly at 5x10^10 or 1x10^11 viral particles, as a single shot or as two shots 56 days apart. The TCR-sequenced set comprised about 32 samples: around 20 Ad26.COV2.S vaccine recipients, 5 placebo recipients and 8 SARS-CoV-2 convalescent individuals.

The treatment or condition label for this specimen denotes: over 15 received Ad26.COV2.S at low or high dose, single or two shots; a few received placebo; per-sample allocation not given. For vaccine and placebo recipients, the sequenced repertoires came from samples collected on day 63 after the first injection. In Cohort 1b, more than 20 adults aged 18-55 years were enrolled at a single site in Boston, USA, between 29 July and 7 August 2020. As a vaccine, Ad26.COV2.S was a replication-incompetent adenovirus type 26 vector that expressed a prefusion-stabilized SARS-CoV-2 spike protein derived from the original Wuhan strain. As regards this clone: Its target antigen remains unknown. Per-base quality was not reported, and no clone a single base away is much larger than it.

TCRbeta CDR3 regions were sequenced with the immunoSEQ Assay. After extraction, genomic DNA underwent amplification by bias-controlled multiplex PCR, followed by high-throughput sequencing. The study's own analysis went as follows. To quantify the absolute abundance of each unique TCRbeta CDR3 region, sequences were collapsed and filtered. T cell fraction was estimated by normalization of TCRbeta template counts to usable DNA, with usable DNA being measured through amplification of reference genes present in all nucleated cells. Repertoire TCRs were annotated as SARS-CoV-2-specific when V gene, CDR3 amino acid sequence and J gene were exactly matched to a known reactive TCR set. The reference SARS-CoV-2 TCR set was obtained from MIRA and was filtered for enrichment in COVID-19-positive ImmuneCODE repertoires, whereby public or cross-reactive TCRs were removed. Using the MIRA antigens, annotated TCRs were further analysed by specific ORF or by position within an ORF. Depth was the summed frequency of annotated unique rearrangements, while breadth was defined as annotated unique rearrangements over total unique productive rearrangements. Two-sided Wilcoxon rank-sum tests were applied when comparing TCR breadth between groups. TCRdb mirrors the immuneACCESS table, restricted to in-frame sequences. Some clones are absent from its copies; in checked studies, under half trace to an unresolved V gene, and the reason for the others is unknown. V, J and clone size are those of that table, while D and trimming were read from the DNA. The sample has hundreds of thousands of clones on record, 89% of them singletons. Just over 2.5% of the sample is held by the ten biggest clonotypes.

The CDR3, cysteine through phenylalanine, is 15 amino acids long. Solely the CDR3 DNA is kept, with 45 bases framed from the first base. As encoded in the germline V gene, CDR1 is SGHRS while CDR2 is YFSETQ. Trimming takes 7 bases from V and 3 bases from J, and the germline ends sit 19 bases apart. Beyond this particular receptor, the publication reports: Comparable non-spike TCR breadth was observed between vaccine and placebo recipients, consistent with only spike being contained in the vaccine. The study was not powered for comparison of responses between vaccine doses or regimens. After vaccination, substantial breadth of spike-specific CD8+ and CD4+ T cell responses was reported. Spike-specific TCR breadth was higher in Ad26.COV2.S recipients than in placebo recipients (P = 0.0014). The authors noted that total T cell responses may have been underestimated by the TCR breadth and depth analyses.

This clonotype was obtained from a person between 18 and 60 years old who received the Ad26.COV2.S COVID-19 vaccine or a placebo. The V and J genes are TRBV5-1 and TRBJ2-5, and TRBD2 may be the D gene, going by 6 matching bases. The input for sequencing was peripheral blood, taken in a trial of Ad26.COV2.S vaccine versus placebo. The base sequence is TGCGCCAGCTTCACAACGGCGGGAAGCAAAGAGACCCAGTACTTC. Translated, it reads CASFTTAGSKETQYF.